Sequencing of this T cell receptor (beta chain) was carried out in a study of CXCR3-negative and CXCR3-positive naive CD8 T cells. 5' RACE with UMI labels generated the TRB cDNA libraries. TCRdb reanalyzed the 5' RACE reads, giving one entry per CDR3 protein sequence and no DNA. This table holds 150,000 to 180,000 distinct CDR3 sequences. Study-level findings and limits: The study found more hydrophobic TRB CDR3s in CXCR3-positive naive cells than in CXCR3-negative naive cells.

Concerning this clonotype itself: The antigen remains unidentified.

CDR1 is SGHVS and CDR2 is FQNEAQ in the germline V gene. CDR3 length: 15 residues. The clonotype comes from a human donor in good health. Some clones in this sample may be carry-over from other donors' samples. The sample taken for sequencing was naive CXCR3+ CD8+ T cells from blood. Subset here: CD45RO-CCR7+CD27+CD95- naive CD8+ T cells expressing CXCR3 (TNR3+). V gene TRBV7-8 combines with J gene TRBJ2-3; with no DNA, the TCRdb D assignment of TRBD2 cannot be verified. The CDR3 sequence: CASTLSSGSTDTQYF.